The 14 T cell receptor beta chains presented below share a single source sample, sequenced in a study of cytomegalovirus exposure and HLA in healthy donors. Primers: 60 Vbeta forward and 13 Jbeta reverse. Method: immunoSEQ multiplex PCR; TCRdb's copy keeps in-frame clones and lacks some. This sample has 80,000 to 95,000 clones, with roughly 63% found just once. The sequencing input was PBMCs. These receptors were obtained from a woman in her 30s in good health and CMV-seronegative.

This clone has more than one count but fewer than ten. The V and J genes are TRBV10-1 and TRBJ2-7, with 12 nucleotides matching TRBD2. The CDR3 covers 15 residues. After removal of 5 bases from V and 5 bases from J, the junction contained 7 bases not matched to a gene. From germline, CDR1 is WNHNN and CDR2 SYGVQD (reference sequence). The CDR3 region is CASSPLAGGLNEQYF. In DNA form, the CDR3 reads TGCGCCAGCAGTCCCCTAGCGGGGGGGCTCAACGAGCAGTACTTC.

DNA for the CDR3: TGTGCCAGCACACTCGGGTATGGCTACACCTTC. It is translated as CASTLGYGYTF. The chain links TRBV5-5 to TRBJ1-2; D ambiguous. Trimming cost V 6 bases and J 5 bases, with 8 bases left between them. Looked up from germline, CDR1 is SGHKS and CDR2 is YYEKEE (reference sequence). The CDR3 length is 11 residues. The complete variable domain, with remaining parts taken from reference TRBV5-5 and TRBJ1-2, reads DAGVTQSPTHLIKTRGQQVTLRCSPISGHKSVSWYQQVLGQGPQFIFQYYEKEERGRGNFPDRFSARQFPNYSSELNVNALLLGDSALYLCASTLGYGYTFGSGTRLTVV.

This clone was seen only a few times. The junction differs from germline at one of its ends, possibly a read error. The CDR3 nucleotides read TGTGCCAGCAGGCAACAGACTAGCTGGTGGGTCTTC. Residues: CASRQQTSWWVF. This sequence joins TRBV27 and TRBJ2-1, with 7 positions matching TRBD2. Germline V lookup: CDR1 MNHEY, CDR2 SMNVEV (reference sequence). The CDR3 is made up of 12 amino acids.

V and J are TRBV19 and TRBJ2-6; D unresolved. The germline gives CDR1 LNHDA, CDR2 SQIVND (reference sequence). The CDR3 is 15 residues long. Trimming removed 3 bases at V and 0 bases at J, with 6 bases between. This chain's CDR3 is CASSIFSSGANVLTF. The CDR3 DNA follows: TGTGCCAGTAGTATCTTTAGCTCTGGGGCCAACGTCCTGACTTTC.

The V and J genes are TRBV5-1 and TRBJ1-1; 8 bases are shared with TRBD1. CDR3 length: 14 amino acids. CDR1 and CDR2 from the germline V gene are SGHRS and YFSETQ. V lost 3 bases, J lost 1 base, and 2 bases stayed unmatched. The CDR3 DNA is TGCGCCAGCAGCTCAGGGGGCGGGAACACTGAAGCTTTCTTT. It specifies CASSSGGGNTEAFF.

The chain is built from TRBV5-1 and TRBJ2-5; 15 positions match TRBD2. Looked up from germline, CDR1 is SGHRS and CDR2 is YFSETQ. The CDR3 is 16 residues long. With V trimmed by 0 bases and J by 5 bases, 2 bases remained unmatched. The CDR3 DNA reads TGCGCCAGCAGCTTGGACGGACTAGCGGGGGGGGAGACCCAGTACTTC. Translated: CASSLDGLAGGETQYF. Complete variable domain (other parts from reference TRBV5-1 and TRBJ2-5): KAGVTQTPRYLIKTRGQQVTLSCSPISGHRSVSWYQQTPGQGLQFLFEYFSETQRNKGNFPGRFSGRQFSNSRSEMNVSTLELGDSALYLCASSLDGLAGGETQYFGPGTRLLVL.

V usage is TRBV4-1 and J usage is TRBJ2-1; 8 nucleotides match TRBD2. J lost 0 bases, V lost 2 bases, and 3 bases had no gene match. The length of the CDR3 is 16 residues. Looked up from germline, CDR1 is MGHRA and CDR2 is YSYEKL. CDR3 DNA sequence: TGCGCCAGCAGCCAATTAGCGGGGATCTCCTACAATGAGCAGTTCTTC. Residues: CASSQLAGISYNEQFF.

The rearrangement links TRBV5-8 to TRBJ2-3; 8 bases line up with TRBD1. This CDR3 has 16 residues. With V trimmed by 0 bases and J by 0 bases, 3 bases remained unmatched. The germline V gene encodes CDR1 SGHTS and CDR2 YDEGEE. The CDR3 DNA is TGTGCCAGCAGCTTGGGCAGGGGGCTAAGCACAGATACGCAGTATTTT. This translates into CASSLGRGLSTDTQYF.

Here the CDR3 DNA reads TGTGCCAGCAGCGTAGGGGGACAGACGAACACCGGGGAGCTGTTTTTT. Residues: CASSVGGQTNTGELFF. The chain links TRBV9 to TRBJ2-2, with 7 positions matching TRBD1. From germline, CDR1 is SGDLS and CDR2 YYNGEE. The CDR3 covers 16 residues. V dropped 0 bases and J dropped 0; count of bases not matched to a gene: 2.

The rearrangement uses TRBV7-6 and TRBJ1-3; possibly TRBD1 for D (6 bases). Trimming removed 4 bases at V and 4 bases at J, with 20 bases between. The CDR3 length is 17 residues. Looked up from germline, CDR1 is SGHVS and CDR2 is FNYEAQ. CDR3 sequence: CASSSSRQGYGGNTIYF. CDR3 bases: TGTGCCAGCAGCTCCTCACGTCAGGGGTACGGGGGAAACACCATATATTTT.

This clone was seen ten or more times. This specimen includes other DNA sequences encoding the same CDR3. The gene calls are TRBV7-9 and TRBJ1-1; 7 bases fit TRBD1. Germline V gene data show CDR1 as SEHNR and CDR2 as FQNEAQ (reference sequence). Trimming cost V 5 bases and J 3 bases; bases outside gene matches: 3. The CDR3 extends over 13 amino acids. Here the CDR3 reads CASSPQGDTEAFF. The CDR3 nucleotides read TGTGCCAGCAGCCCCCAGGGGGACACTGAAGCTTTCTTT.

The chain recombines TRBV7-2 with TRBJ1-1; a possible D gene is TRBD1 (5 bases). Looked up from germline, CDR1 is SGHTA and CDR2 is FQGNSA. V lost 2 bases and J 0 bases, leaving 10 bases between the germline ends. This CDR3 is built from 15 residues. The CDR3 is CASSLIGRVNTEAFF. In nucleotides, the CDR3 is TGTGCCAGCAGCTTAATCGGCAGGGTGAACACTGAAGCTTTCTTT.

V is TRBV5-1 and J is TRBJ1-2; D not resolved. In germline, CDR1 is SGHRS, CDR2 YFSETQ. The CDR3 sequence is 14 residues long. Trimming stripped 1 base from V and 5 bases from J, with 12 bases between. The CDR3 DNA reads TGCGCCAGCAGCTTGAGTTACGACTTTTATGGCTACACCTTC. Translated, it gives CASSLSYDFYGYTF. The full variable domain, completed using reference TRBV5-1 and TRBJ1-2, is KAGVTQTPRYLIKTRGQQVTLSCSPISGHRSVSWYQQTPGQGLQFLFEYFSETQRNKGNFPGRFSGRQFSNSRSEMNVSTLELGDSALYLCASSLSYDFYGYTFGSGTRLTVV.

The chain carries TRBV11-1 and TRBJ2-5; TRBD1 agrees at 8 bases. TRBJ2-7 matches the DNA end more closely, so the J call is doubtful. CDR3 length: 15 amino acids. Germline CDR1 SGHAT, CDR2 FQDESV (reference sequence). The CDR3 loop reads CASSDRGSNSYEQYF. CDR3 sequence (DNA): TGTGCCAGCAGCGACAGGGGTTCGAACTCCTACGAGCAGTACTTC.